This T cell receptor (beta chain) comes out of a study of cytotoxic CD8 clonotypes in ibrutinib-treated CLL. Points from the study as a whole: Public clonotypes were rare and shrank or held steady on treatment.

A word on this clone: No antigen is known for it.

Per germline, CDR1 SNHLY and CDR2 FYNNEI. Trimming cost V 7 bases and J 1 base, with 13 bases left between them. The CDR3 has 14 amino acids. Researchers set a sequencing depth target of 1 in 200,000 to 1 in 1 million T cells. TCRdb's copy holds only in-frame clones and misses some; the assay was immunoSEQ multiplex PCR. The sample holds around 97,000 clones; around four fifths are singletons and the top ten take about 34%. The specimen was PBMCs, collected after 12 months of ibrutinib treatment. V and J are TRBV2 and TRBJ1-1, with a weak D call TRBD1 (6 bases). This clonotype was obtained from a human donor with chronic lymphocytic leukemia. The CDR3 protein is CASKVDRQNTEAFF. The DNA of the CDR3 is TGTGCCAGCAAGGTGGACAGACAGAACACTGAAGCTTTCTTT.